The 13 T cell receptor beta chains in this list originate from one sample, sequenced in a study of T cell responses to AZD1222 COVID-19 vaccine. Clones were read by immunoSEQ multiplex PCR, and TCRdb kept only the in-frame ones, dropping some. The sample records roughly 270,000 clones, approximately 94% being singletons. Here the sequenced sample was peripheral blood, taken 28 days after the second AZD1222 dose. These receptors all stem from an adult who received the AZD1222 COVID-19 vaccine.

The V call is TRBV24-1, the J call TRBJ2-7; no reliable D call. The ends were cut back, 3 bases at V and 0 bases at J, with 11 bases in the middle. The germline CDR1 and CDR2 sequences are KGHDR and SFDVKD. CDR3 size: 15 residues. The CDR3 nucleotides are TGTGCCACCAGTGATGGCCGCGAGAGCTCCTACGAGCAGTACTTC. Its protein product is CATSDGRESSYEQYF.

This sequence joins TRBV5-1 and TRBJ1-4; D is ambiguous. Trimming cost V 2 bases and J 7 bases, with 6 bases left between them. The CDR3 runs 12 residues. CDR1 and CDR2 (germline): SGHRS, YFSETQ. This chain's CDR3 is CASSFNGEKLFF. In DNA form, the CDR3 reads TGCGCCAGCAGCTTTAATGGTGAAAAACTGTTTTTT.

The chain employs TRBV28 and TRBJ1-2; D possibly corresponds to TRBD1 (5 bases). The CDR3 runs to 13 residues. Germline V gene lookup returns CDR1 MDHEN and CDR2 SYDVKM. V was pared by 8 bases and J by 4 bases, with 14 bases between. CDR3 nucleotide sequence: TGTGCCAGCGGCGGGGGGAGGGCCTATGGCTACACCTTC. Protein product: CASGGGRAYGYTF.

The chain links TRBV18 to TRBJ1-2; D possibly corresponds to TRBD1 (6 bases). CDR1 KGHSH and CDR2 LQKENI come from the germline V gene. V was shortened by 6 bases and J by 1 base, with 12 bases between the two germline ends. The CDR3 contains 14 residues. In DNA form, the CDR3 reads TGTGCCAGCTCGACGGACAGAATTAACTATGGCTACACCTTC. As protein: CASSTDRINYGYTF. Full variable domain (rest looked up from reference TRBV18 and TRBJ1-2): NAGVMQNPRHLVRRRGQEARLRCSPMKGHSHVYWYRQLPEEGLKFMVYLQKENIIDESGMPKERFSAEFPKEGPSILRIQQVVRGDSAAYFCASSTDRINYGYTFGSGTRLTVV.

This clone was seen once. The chain carries TRBV9 and TRBJ2-1; 7 nucleotides agree with TRBD1. CDR3 length: 18 amino acids. Germline V gene sequence: CDR1 SGDLS, CDR2 YYNGEE. V lost 5 bases to trimming and J lost 6 bases; unmatched junction nucleotides: 20. Written as DNA, the CDR3 is TGTGCCAGCAGTCCCGGGACAGCGAAATTCGGAGAGGGCAATGAGCAGTTCTTC. This gives the protein CASSPGTAKFGEGNEQFF.

The J gene is TRBJ1-3, the V gene TRBV14; D not resolved. Germline loops: CDR1 SGHDN, CDR2 FVKESK. V was trimmed by 4 bases and J by 0 bases, leaving 10 bases between them. The CDR3 runs 15 residues. CDR3 nucleotides: TGTGCCAGCAGCCTCCGATCTACCTCTGGAAACACCATATATTTT. Translated: CASSLRSTSGNTIYF.

V and J are TRBV6-5 and TRBJ2-1; possibly TRBD2 for D (7 bases). Trimming took off 0 bases at V and 6 bases at J, with 15 bases between the two ends. Germline V gene data show CDR1 as MNHEY and CDR2 as SVGAGI. The CDR3 has 16 amino acids. The CDR3, as DNA: TGTGCCAGCAGTTACTCGAAGGGGGGGGGTCCCAATGAGCAGTTCTTC. It specifies CASSYSKGGGPNEQFF.

The gene calls are TRBV5-1 and TRBJ2-7; 12 positions match TRBD1. The CDR3 loop spans 15 amino acids. CDR1 and CDR2 (germline): SGHRS, YFSETQ. The trim removed 4 bases at V and 5 bases at J, leaving 7 bases unmatched. In nucleotides, the CDR3 is TGCGCCAGCAGCGTGGGGACAGGGGGCAGAGACGAGCAGTACTTC. Amino acid sequence: CASSVGTGGRDEQYF.

V is TRBV7-6 and J is TRBJ2-2, with no clear D. Trimming took off 1 base at V and 6 bases at J, with 6 bases between the two ends. The CDR3 has 13 residues. Germline V gene lookup returns CDR1 SGHVS and CDR2 FNYEAQ. The chain's CDR3 is CASSLEWAGELFF. DNA for the CDR3: TGTGCCAGCAGCTTAGAATGGGCCGGGGAGCTGTTTTTT.

About this clone itself: Other DNA sequences within the sample encode an identical CDR3. This rearrangement joins TRBV7-2 to TRBJ1-5; D is ambiguous. The germline gives CDR1 SGHTA, CDR2 FQGNSA. Trimming shortened V by 1 base and J by 7 bases, and 5 bases separated the two germline ends. CDR3 length equals 12 residues. Here the CDR3 DNA reads TGTGCCAGCAGCTTAGTTGGGCAGCCCCAGCATTTT. Amino acids: CASSLVGQPQHF.

The rearrangement uses TRBV6-2 or TRBV6-3 and TRBJ2-7; D possibly corresponds to TRBD2 (6 bases). This CDR3 has 15 residues. Germline V gives CDR1 MNHEY, CDR2 SVGEGT. V was trimmed by 5 bases and J by 2 bases, leaving 16 bases between them. The CDR3 DNA reads TGTGCCAGCAGTCCCCTAGGGAGCGGGCCCTACGAGCAGTACTTC. This sequence encodes CASSPLGSGPYEQYF.

V is TRBV28 and J is TRBJ1-2, with unresolved D. The CDR3 contains 14 residues. With 0 bases removed from V and 8 bases from J, the gap between germline ends came to 13 bases. CDR1 is MDHEN, CDR2 SYDVKM, per germline. This chain's CDR3 is CASSLWEGKSGYTF. The CDR3 nucleotides read TGTGCCAGCAGTTTATGGGAAGGGAAATCCGGCTACACCTTC.

This clone was seen only a few times. The chain uses TRBV6-1 and TRBJ2-1; no definite D call. V shed 4 bases and J shed 10 bases, with 14 bases lying between them. Germline V gives CDR1 MNHNS, CDR2 SASEGT. CDR3 size: 13 residues. The CDR3 loop is CASSGAPGHEQFF. The CDR3 DNA is TGTGCCAGCAGTGGAGCACCCGGGCACGAGCAGTTCTTC.